This TCR beta chain was documented in a study of cytomegalovirus exposure and HLA in healthy donors. Study findings and constraints: The authors later linked a missense DCLRE1C variant to TCR beta V- and J-gene trimming. 16,951 TCR beta sequences were associated with HLA alleles at 0.05 false discovery rate in a later analysis. It was taken for granted in presence/absence analyses that sequencing depth across donors was roughly uniform.

A remark on this clone: No antigen is known for it.

Germline V gives CDR1 KGHSH, CDR2 LQKENI. V gave up 3 bases and J gave up 0 bases, with 12 bases separating them. The CDR3 length is 16 residues. The primer mix had 60 Vbeta and 13 Jbeta primers. Using immunoSEQ multiplex PCR, the repertoire was profiled, and TCRdb retains in-frame clones only, with some absent. This sample has about 200,000 clones, with 65% to 85% found just once. The receptor's source is a man in his forties or fifties in good health and CMV-seronegative. The sample consisted of PBMCs. V usage is TRBV18 and J usage is TRBJ2-4; TRBD2 is a possible D gene (6 bases). The chain's CDR3 is CASSPPWEVAKNIQYF. The CDR3 DNA reads as TGTGCCAGCTCACCCCCTTGGGAGGTAGCCAAAAACATTCAGTACTTC.